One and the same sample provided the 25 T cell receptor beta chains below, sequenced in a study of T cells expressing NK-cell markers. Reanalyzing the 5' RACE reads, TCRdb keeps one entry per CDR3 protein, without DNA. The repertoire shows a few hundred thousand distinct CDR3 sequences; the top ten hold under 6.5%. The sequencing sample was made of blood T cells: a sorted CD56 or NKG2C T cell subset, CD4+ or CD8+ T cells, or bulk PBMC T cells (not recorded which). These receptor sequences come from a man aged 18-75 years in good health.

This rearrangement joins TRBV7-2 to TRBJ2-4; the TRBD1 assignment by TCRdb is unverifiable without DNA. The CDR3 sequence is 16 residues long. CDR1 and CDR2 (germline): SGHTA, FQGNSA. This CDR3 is CASSRDRGLAKNIQYF.

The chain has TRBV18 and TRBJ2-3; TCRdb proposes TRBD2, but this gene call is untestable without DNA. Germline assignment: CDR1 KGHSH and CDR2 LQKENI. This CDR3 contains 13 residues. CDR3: CASSEGLTDTQYF. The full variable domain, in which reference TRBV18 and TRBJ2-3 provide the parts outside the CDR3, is NAGVMQNPRHLVRRRGQEARLRCSPMKGHSHVYWYRQLPEEGLKFMVYLQKENIIDESGMPKERFSAEFPKEGPSILRIQQVVRGDSAAYFCASSEGLTDTQYFGPGTRLTVL.

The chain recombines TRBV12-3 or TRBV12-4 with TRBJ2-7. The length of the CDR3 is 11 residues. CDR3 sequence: CASGRLYEQYF.

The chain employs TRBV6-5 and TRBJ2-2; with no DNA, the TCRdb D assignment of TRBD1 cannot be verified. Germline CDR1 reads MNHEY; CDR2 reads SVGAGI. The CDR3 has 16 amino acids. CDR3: CASSYTGQGGTGELFF.

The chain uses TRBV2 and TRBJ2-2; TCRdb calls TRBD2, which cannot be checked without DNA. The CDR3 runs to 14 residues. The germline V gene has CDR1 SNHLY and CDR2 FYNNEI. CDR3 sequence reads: CASRAGTNTGELFF.

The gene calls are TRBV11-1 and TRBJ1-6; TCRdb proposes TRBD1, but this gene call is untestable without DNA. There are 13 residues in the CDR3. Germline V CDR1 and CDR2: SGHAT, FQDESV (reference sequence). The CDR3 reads CASSRDRDSPLHF.

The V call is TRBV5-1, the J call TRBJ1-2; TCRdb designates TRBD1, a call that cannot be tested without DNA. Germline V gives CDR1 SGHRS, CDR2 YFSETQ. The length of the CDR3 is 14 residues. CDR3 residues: CASSLERGLEGYTF.

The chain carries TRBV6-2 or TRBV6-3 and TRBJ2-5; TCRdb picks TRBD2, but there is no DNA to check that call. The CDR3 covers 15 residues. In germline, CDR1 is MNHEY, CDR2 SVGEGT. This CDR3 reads CASSYSRGGLETQYF.

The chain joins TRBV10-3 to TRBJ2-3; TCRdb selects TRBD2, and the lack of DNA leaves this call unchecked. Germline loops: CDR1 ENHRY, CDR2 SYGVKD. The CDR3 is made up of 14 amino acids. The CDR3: CAIASGGFTDTQYF.

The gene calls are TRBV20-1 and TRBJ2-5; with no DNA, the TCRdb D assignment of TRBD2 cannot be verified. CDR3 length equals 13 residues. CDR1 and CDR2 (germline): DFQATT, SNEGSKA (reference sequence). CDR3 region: CSAEGLGEETQYF.

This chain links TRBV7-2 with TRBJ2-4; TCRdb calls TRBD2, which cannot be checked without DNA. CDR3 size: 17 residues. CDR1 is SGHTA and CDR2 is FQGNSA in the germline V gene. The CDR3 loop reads CASSLGAGGHAKNIQYF.

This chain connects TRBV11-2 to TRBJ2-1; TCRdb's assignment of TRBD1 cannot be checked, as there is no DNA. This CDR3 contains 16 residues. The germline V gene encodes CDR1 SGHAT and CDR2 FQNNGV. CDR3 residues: CASSLGPSSSYNEQFF.

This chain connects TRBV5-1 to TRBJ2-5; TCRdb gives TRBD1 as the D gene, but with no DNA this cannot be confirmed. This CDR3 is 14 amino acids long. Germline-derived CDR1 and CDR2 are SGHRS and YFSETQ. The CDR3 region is CASSKAGGAQTQYF.

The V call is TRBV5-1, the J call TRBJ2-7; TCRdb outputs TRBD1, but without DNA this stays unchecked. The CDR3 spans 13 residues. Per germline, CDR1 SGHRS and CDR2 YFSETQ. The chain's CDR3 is CASSDRANYEQYF.

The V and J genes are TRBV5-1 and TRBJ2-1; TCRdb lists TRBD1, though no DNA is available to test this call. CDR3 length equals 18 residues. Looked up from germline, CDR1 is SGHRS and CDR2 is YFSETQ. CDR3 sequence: CASSLVEPRGVRYNEQFF.

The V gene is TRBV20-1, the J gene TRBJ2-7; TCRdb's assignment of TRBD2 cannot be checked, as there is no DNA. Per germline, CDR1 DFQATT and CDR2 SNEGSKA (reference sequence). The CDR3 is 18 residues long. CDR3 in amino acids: CSAQKGSPGLALTHEQYF.

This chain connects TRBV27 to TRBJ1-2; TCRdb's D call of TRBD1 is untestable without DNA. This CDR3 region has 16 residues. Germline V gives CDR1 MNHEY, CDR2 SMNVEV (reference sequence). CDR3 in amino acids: CASAPMGGSFNYGYTF.

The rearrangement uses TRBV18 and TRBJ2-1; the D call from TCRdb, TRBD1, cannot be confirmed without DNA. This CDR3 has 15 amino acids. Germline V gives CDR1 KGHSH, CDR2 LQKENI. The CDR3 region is CASYPSGTIYNEQFF.

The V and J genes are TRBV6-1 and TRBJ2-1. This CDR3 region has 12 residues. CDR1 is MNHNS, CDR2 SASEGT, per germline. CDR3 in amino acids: CATQGAHHEQFF.

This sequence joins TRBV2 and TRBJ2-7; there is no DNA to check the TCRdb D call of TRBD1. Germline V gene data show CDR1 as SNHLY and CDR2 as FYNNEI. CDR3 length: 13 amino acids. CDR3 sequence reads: CATRDRGSHEQYF.

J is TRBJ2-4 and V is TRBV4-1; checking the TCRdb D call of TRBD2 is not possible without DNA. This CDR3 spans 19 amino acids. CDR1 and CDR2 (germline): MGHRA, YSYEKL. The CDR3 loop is CASSQDSGLGTLAKNIQYF.

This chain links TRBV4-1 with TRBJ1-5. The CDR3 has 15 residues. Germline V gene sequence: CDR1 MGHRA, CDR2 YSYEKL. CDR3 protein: CVSSQAGRSNQPQHF.

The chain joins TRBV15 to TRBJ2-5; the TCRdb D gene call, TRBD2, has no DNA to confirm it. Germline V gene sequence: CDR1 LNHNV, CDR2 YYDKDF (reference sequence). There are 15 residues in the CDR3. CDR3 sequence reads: CATSARLAGRETQYF.

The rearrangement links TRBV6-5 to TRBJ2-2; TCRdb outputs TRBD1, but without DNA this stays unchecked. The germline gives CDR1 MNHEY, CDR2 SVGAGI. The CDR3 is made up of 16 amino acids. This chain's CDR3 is CASSYTGGSNTGELFF.

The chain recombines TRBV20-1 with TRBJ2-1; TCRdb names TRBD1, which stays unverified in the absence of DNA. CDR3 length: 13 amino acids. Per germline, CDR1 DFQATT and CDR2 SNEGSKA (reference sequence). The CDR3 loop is CSGPGTLLNEQFF.